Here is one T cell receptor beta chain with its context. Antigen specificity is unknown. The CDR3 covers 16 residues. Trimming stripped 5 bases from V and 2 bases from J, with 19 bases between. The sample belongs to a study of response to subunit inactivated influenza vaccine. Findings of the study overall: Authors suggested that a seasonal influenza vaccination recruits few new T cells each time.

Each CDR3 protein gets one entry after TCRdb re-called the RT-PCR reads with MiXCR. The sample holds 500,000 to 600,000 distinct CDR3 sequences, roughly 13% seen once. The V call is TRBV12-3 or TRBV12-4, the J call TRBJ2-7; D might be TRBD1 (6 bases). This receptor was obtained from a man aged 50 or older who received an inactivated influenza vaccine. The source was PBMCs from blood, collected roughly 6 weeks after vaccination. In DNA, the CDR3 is TGTGCCAGCAGTCCCAGGGGAGAGACACCTACCTACGAGCAGTACTTC. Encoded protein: CASSPRGETPTYEQYF.